The sequence of this T cell receptor beta chain was determined in a study of T cell repertoires in cytomegalovirus infection. Study summary: Public TCR beta signature analysis indicated the presence of both CMV infection and matching HLA type. Study-level results: Cumulative public TCR beta family frequency identified CMV carriers with the relevant HLA. Predominance within the ex vivo response was attributable to HLA-C-restricted CMV-specific TCR beta clonotypes.

TCRdb re-derived calls from the reads in MiXCR, one entry per CDR3 protein. This table holds around 180,000 distinct CDR3 sequences, approximately 30% found once. This clonotype was counted between two and nine times. Its antigen is unknown. The CDR3 runs to 13 residues. Germline values: CDR1 SNHLY, CDR2 FYNNEI. V gave up 6 bases and J gave up 5 bases, with 12 bases separating them. Sequencing was done on a sample of PBMCs. The chain is built from TRBV2 and TRBJ2-3, with D possibly matching TRBD1 (5 bases). This clonotype originated in a human donor in good health (CMV status not recorded). Some clones in this sample may be carry-over from other donors' samples. CDR3 in DNA: TGTGCCAGCAGCACAGGAACGGGAGATACGCAGTATTTT. Its translation is CASSTGTGDTQYF.